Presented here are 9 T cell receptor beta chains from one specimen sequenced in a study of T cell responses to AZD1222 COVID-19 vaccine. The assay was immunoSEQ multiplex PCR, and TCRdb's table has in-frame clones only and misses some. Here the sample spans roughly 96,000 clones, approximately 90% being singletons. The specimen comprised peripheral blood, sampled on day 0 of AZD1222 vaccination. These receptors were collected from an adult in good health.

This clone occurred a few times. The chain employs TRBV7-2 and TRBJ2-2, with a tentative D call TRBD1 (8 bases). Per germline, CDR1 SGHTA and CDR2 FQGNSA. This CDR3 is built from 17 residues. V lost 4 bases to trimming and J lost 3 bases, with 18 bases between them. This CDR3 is CASSSLPTGGDTGELFF. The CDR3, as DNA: TGTGCCAGCAGCTCCCTCCCCACAGGGGGGGACACCGGGGAGCTGTTTTTT.

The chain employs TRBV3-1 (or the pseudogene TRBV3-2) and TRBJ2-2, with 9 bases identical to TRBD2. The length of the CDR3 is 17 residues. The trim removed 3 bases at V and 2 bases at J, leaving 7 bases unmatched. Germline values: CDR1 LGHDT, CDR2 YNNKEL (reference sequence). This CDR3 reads CASSQGLAGANTGELFF. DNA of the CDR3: TGTGCCAGCAGCCAGGGCTTAGCGGGGGCCAACACCGGGGAGCTGTTTTTT.

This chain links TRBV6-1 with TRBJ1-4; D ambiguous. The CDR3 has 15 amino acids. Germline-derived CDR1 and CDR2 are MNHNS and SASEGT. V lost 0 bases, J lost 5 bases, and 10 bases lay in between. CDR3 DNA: TGTGCCAGCAGTGAAGCGGCCCGCGGCAATGAAAAACTGTTTTTT. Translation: CASSEAARGNEKLFF.

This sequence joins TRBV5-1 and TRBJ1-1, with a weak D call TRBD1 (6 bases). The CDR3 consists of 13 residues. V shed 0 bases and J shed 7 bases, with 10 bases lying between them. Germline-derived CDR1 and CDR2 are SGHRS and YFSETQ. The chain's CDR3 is CASSLDRTDEAFF. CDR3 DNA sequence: TGCGCCAGCAGCTTGGACCGGACAGATGAAGCTTTCTTT.

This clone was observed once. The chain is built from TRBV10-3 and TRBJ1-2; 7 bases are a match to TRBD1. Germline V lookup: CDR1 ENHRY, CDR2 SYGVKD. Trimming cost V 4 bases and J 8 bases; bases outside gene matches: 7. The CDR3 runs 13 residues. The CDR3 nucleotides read TGTGCCATCAGTGTGGGTCAGGGGGAAGGCTACACCTTC. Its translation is CAISVGQGEGYTF.

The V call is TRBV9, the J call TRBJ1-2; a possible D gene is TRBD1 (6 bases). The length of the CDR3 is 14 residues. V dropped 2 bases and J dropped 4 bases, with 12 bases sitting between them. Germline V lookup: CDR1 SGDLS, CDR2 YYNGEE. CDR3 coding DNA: TGTGCCAGCAGCGTTGGGGGGCCTGTCTATGGCTACACCTTC. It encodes CASSVGGPVYGYTF.

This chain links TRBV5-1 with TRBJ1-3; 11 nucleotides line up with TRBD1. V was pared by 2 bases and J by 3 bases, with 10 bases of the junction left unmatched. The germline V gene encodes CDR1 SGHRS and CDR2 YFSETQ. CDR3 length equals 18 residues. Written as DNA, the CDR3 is TGCGCCAGCAGCTTATCCGGGACAGGGGGTTACAATGGAAACACCATATATTTT. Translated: CASSLSGTGGYNGNTIYF.

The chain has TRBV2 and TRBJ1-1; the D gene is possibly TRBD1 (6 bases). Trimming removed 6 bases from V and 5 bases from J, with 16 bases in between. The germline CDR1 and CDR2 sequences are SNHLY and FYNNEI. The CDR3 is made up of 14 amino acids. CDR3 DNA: TGTGCCAGCAGCCGCGGGGGAAGGGGGACTGAAGCTTTCTTT. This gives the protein CASSRGGRGTEAFF.

This CDR3 is CASRSGTGTYNSPLHF. The CDR3 DNA is TGTGCCAGCAGGAGCGGGACAGGAACTTATAATTCACCCCTCCACTTT. The chain joins TRBV2 to TRBJ1-6, with 8 bases aligning to TRBD1. The germline CDR1 and CDR2 sequences are SNHLY and FYNNEI. V shed 6 bases and J 4 bases; nucleotides not matched to a gene: 8. CDR3 length equals 16 residues.